Listed below are T cell receptor beta chains from one sample, sequenced in a study of T cells in Graves' hyperthyroidism and ophthalmopathy. TCRdb reprocessed the multiplex PCR reads with MiXCR, giving one entry per CDR3 protein. Here the sample spans roughly 500,000 distinct CDR3 sequences, approximately 14% being singletons. What was sequenced was blood. The receptors originated from a young woman with Graves' hyperthyroidism that later progressed to Graves' ophthalmopathy. CDR3s include the opening cysteine and the closing phenylalanine or tryptophan. Fields, in order: clone size, D gene, J gene, V gene, CDR3 DNA, CDR3 protein. The D gene is left open where the match is weak. Some rows have no size entry. The others give once, few or many, or a class for an expanded clone.

many,.,TRBJ2-7,TRBV7-9,TGTGCCAGCAGCCCAAGTTGGGGACAAAACTACGAGCAGTACTTC,CASSPSWGQNYEQYF
many,.,TRBJ1-4,TRBV3-1,TGTGCCAGCACCGGTCTAGGGCAGGGACGGAAGGGTAATGAAAAACTGTTTTTT,CASTGLGQGRKGNEKLFF
.,TRBD2,TRBJ2-1,TRBV30,TGTGCCTGGGAGGAGGGACTAGCGGTCGGCCGGGACGGTGAGCAGTTCTTC,CAWEEGLAVGRDGEQFF
many,TRBD1,TRBJ2-5,TRBV6-1,TGTGCCAGCAGTAACCGGGACAGCTACCAAGAGACCCAGTACTTC,CASSNRDSYQETQYF
many,.,TRBJ2-7,TRBV12-3/TRBV12-4,TGTGCCAGCAGTTCCCGGGACTTTAAGACCTACGAGCAGTACTTC,CASSSRDFKTYEQYF
many,.,TRBJ1-2,TRBV20-1,TGCAGTGCTAGCACAATAACCGGGACGGCAAACTATGGCTACACCTTC,CSASTITGTANYGYTF
many,TRBD1,TRBJ1-5,TRBV10-3,TGTGCCATCAGTGAGGATGCCCAGGGGAACAGGGACAGCCTTGACAAGCTCTATCAGCCCCAGCATTTT,CAISEDAQGNRDSLDKLYQPQHF
many,TRBD2,TRBJ2-3,TRBV11-3,TGTGCCAGCAGCCCGATGACTAGCGGGATTCCAGATACGCAGTATTTT,CASSPMTSGIPDTQYF
.,.,TRBJ1-4,TRBV20-1,TGCAGTGCTAGGTGGGGAACTAATGAAAAACTGCTTTTT,CSARWGTNEKLLF
many,TRBD2,TRBJ2-7,TRBV2,TGTGCCAGCAGCGGACTAGCGGGAGTAAAGAGGGACCTCGAGCAGTACTTC,CASSGLAGVKRDLEQYF
.,TRBD1,TRBJ1-5,TRBV5-6,TGTGCCAGCAGCTTGGGACAGGGGCACAATCAGCCCCAGCATTTT,CASSLGQGHNQPQHF
many,.,TRBJ2-2,TRBV28,TGTGCCAGCAGTTTTGGGCCCCGGGAGCTGTTTTTT,CASSFGPRELFF
few,TRBD1,TRBJ2-5,TRBV24-1,TGTGCCACCAGTGATCCTCGCACGTTAAACAGGGGTTACGAGACCCAGTACTTC,CATSDPRTLNRGYETQYF
many,.,TRBJ2-2,TRBV29-1,TGCAGCGTTGAAAGGCAGGACCCCGGGGAGCTGTTTTTT,CSVERQDPGELFF
few,TRBD2,TRBJ2-3,TRBV20-1,TGCAGTGCGCCGGGACTAGCGGTTTCTAGCACAGATACGCAGTATTTT,CSAPGLAVSSTDTQYF
many,.,TRBJ1-5,TRBV30,TGTGCCTGGAGTGTACAAGGGAATCAGCCCCAGCATTTT,CAWSVQGNQPQHF
many,.,TRBJ2-3,TRBV30,TGTGCCTGGAGTGTTCAGGATATCGGGACAGATACGCAGTATTTT,CAWSVQDIGTDTQYF
many,TRBD2,TRBJ2-3,TRBV20-1,TGCAGTGCTAGAGATCCTAGCGGGAGCCCCACAGATACGCAGTATTTT,CSARDPSGSPTDTQYF
.,.,TRBJ2-5,TRBV2,TGTGCCAGCAGCCTGACTAGCCAAGAGACCCAGTACTTC,CASSLTSQETQYF
many,.,TRBJ1-1,TRBV11-2,TGTGCCAGCAGCTTAGTCTTTGCTTCGAACACTGAAGCTTTCTTT,CASSLVFASNTEAFF
.,.,TRBJ2-6,TRBV6-5,TGTGCCAGCAGTTACACCCCCGACGGCTCTGGGGCCAACGTCCTGACTTTC,CASSYTPDGSGANVLTF
many,.,TRBJ2-3,TRBV6-1,TGTGCCAGCAGTGACCAGGGTGTTCCAGATACGCAGTATTTT,CASSDQGVPDTQYF
many,TRBD1,TRBJ1-1,TRBV27,TGTGCCAGCAGTTTACTACAGGGGCAAGCTTTCTTT,CASSLLQGQAFF
.,.,TRBJ2-3,TRBV9,TGTGCCAGCAGCGTATACGTACAGCCGAACCCCGATACGCAGTATTTT,CASSVYVQPNPDTQYF
few,.,TRBJ1-5,TRBV30,TGTGCCTGGAGTGTACGCATGTTTCCTCAGCCCCAGCATTTT,CAWSVRMFPQPQHF
.,TRBD1,TRBJ2-7,TRBV5-1,TGCGCCAGCAGCTTTTACCGGGACAGACCTTCCTACGAGCAGTACTTC,CASSFYRDRPSYEQYF